Shown below are 27 T cell receptor beta chains from a single sample sequenced in a study of shared clonotypes between healthy human individuals. This table comes from immunoSEQ multiplex PCR, and its TCRdb copy is limited to in-frame clones, with some not included. The sample includes over 800,000 clones, 80% to 95% seen only once; the top ten take 24%. Only CD45RO-negative cells positively selected for CCR7 counted as naive CD8 cells, so terminally differentiated effector memory CD45RA+ cells were excluded. Sample: naive CD8+ T cells sorted from blood. All receptors derive from a man aged 30 to 39 in good health.

CDR3: CASSHPGTDPRDEQFF. The CDR3 DNA reads as TGCGCCAGCAGCCATCCCGGGACAGACCCCAGGGATGAGCAGTTCTTC. The chain employs TRBV4-1 and TRBJ2-1; 7 nucleotides agree with TRBD1. CDR1 is MGHRA and CDR2 is YSYEKL in the germline V gene. J lost 8 bases, V lost 3 bases, and 13 bases had no gene match. The CDR3 length is 16 residues.

The J gene is TRBJ1-2, the V gene TRBV9; D unresolved. Germline CDR1 and CDR2: SGDLS and YYNGEE. V lost 6 bases and J lost 1, with 10 bases in between. The CDR3 sequence is 13 residues long. CDR3 region: CASTTADNYGYTF. CDR3 DNA sequence: TGTGCCAGCACAACCGCTGATAACTATGGCTACACCTTC.

The chain links TRBV27 to TRBJ2-7; 7 bases are a match to TRBD2. The CDR3 is 17 amino acids. V dropped 6 bases and J dropped 3; count of bases not matched to a gene: 17. The germline V gene encodes CDR1 MNHEY and CDR2 SMNVEV (reference sequence). CDR3 residues: CASSHFMGGGPNYEQYF. The CDR3 DNA sequence: TGTGCCAGCAGCCACTTTATGGGGGGGGGTCCTAACTACGAGCAGTACTTC.

This chain connects TRBV19 to TRBJ1-5; D ambiguous. The CDR3 is 13 amino acids. Trimming cost V 0 bases and J 3 bases, with 3 bases left between them. Per germline, CDR1 LNHDA and CDR2 SQIVND (reference sequence). CDR3 DNA: TGTGCCAGTAGTATAGACAACAATCAGCCCCAGCATTTT. Encoded protein: CASSIDNNQPQHF.

The rearrangement joins TRBV7-3 to TRBJ2-1; D unresolved. Deletions cut 4 bases from V and 3 bases from J, with 10 bases between. The CDR3 sequence is 14 residues long. Germline V CDR1 and CDR2: SGHTA, FQGTGA. DNA for the CDR3: TGTGCCAGCAGCTCCCGGGCAGACTACAATGAGCAGTTCTTC. This sequence encodes CASSSRADYNEQFF.

The rearrangement uses TRBV11-2 and TRBJ1-2; possibly TRBD1 for D (5 bases). The V end lost 4 bases, the J end lost 0 bases, and 15 bases lay between the germline ends. CDR1 and CDR2 (germline): SGHAT, FQNNGV. The CDR3 is made up of 16 amino acids. The CDR3 is CASSSYPTGANYGYTF. For the CDR3, the DNA is TGTGCCAGCAGCTCCTATCCTACGGGGGCTAACTATGGCTACACCTTC.

The V call is TRBV29-1, the J call TRBJ2-1; a weak D match, TRBD2 (6 bases). V lost 3 bases and J 0 bases, leaving 18 bases between the germline ends. Germline V gene lookup returns CDR1 SQVTM and CDR2 ANQGSEA. CDR3 length: 17 amino acids. CDR3 nucleotides: TGCAGCGTTGAGGGTCTCGGACTACCCAGCTCCTACAATGAGCAGTTCTTC. It yields the protein CSVEGLGLPSSYNEQFF.

The rearrangement uses TRBV27 and TRBJ2-1, with D possibly being TRBD1 or TRBD2 (5 bases each). Trimming removed 8 bases from V and 0 bases from J, with 20 bases in between. CDR1 and CDR2 (germline): MNHEY, SMNVEV (reference sequence). The CDR3 has 17 residues. CDR3 protein: CASRLGASHYSYNEQFF. The CDR3 bases are TGTGCCAGCCGGTTAGGGGCTAGCCACTACTCCTACAATGAGCAGTTCTTC.

The chain joins TRBV4-1 to TRBJ2-1, with D unresolved. This CDR3 has 16 amino acids. The germline V gene encodes CDR1 MGHRA and CDR2 YSYEKL. Between the trimmed V and J ends, which lost 1 base and 9 bases, there was a span of 19 bases. The CDR3 here is CASSQGFSPGRSEQFF. The CDR3 nucleotides read TGCGCCAGCAGCCAAGGGTTTTCCCCAGGTCGTTCTGAGCAGTTCTTC.

This clone was found once. The V call is TRBV4-1, the J call TRBJ2-3; D is undetermined. Germline loops: CDR1 MGHRA, CDR2 YSYEKL. The CDR3 covers 12 residues. V lost 3 bases and J 6 bases, leaving 7 bases between the germline ends. The CDR3 protein is CASSHLGDTQYF. The CDR3 DNA is TGCGCCAGCAGCCATTTGGGGGATACGCAGTATTTT.

This chain links TRBV4-1 with TRBJ1-5; TRBD1 aligns across 9 bases. The V gene's germline CDR1 is MGHRA and CDR2 YSYEKL. The length of the CDR3 is 17 residues. Unmatched junction bases numbered 8, after V lost 5 bases and J lost 0 bases. CDR3 sequence (DNA): TGCGCCAGCAGCTCCCGGGACAGGGACTATAGCAATCAGCCCCAGCATTTT. This encodes CASSSRDRDYSNQPQHF.

The J gene is TRBJ2-7, the V gene TRBV28; 7 bases fit TRBD1. After removal of 0 bases from V and 5 bases from J, the junction contained 7 bases not matched to a gene. Germline CDR1 MDHEN, CDR2 SYDVKM. The length of the CDR3 is 15 residues. CDR3 in DNA: TGTGCCAGCAGTTTATGGTCTACAGGGGATGACGAGCAGTACTTC. Translating gives CASSLWSTGDDEQYF.

V gene TRBV19 combines with J gene TRBJ2-1, with 8 bases fitting TRBD2. Germline V gene sequence: CDR1 LNHDA, CDR2 SQIVND (reference sequence). The trim removed 6 bases at V and 8 bases at J, leaving 6 bases unmatched. The CDR3 sequence is 13 residues long. Here the CDR3 DNA reads TGTGCCAGTAGCCGGACTAGCCGCGATGAGCAGTTCTTC. It specifies CASSRTSRDEQFF.

The rearrangement uses TRBV9 and TRBJ1-2; no clear D gene. There are 15 residues in the CDR3. Between the trimmed V and J ends, which lost 3 bases and 0 bases, there was a span of 12 bases. Germline assignment: CDR1 SGDLS and CDR2 YYNGEE. The CDR3 here is CASSATVSPNYGYTF. CDR3 coding DNA: TGTGCCAGCAGCGCAACGGTCAGTCCTAACTATGGCTACACCTTC. Full variable domain (remainder filled in from reference TRBV9 and TRBJ1-2): DSGVTQTPKHLITATGQRVTLRCSPRSGDLSVYWYQQSLDQGLQFLIQYYNGEERAKGNILERFSAQQFPDLHSELNLSSLELGDSALYFCASSATVSPNYGYTFGSGTRLTVV.

The chain combines TRBV29-1 with TRBJ2-7, with 9 bases identical to TRBD1. Germline V gene lookup returns CDR1 SQVTM and CDR2 ANQGSEA. The CDR3 totals 15 residues. V lost 1 base and J lost 3; bases outside the gene matches: 7. DNA for the CDR3: TGCAGCGTTGAAGGGGGCCCGGGACAGGGCTACGAGCAGTACTTC. The encoded protein is CSVEGGPGQGYEQYF.

The chain combines TRBV2 with TRBJ2-7, with D unclear. This CDR3 is 13 amino acids long. The V gene lost 3 bases and the J gene lost 7 bases, with 13 bases spanning the gap. Per the germline V gene, CDR1 is SNHLY and CDR2 is FYNNEI. Here the CDR3 DNA reads TGTGCCAGCAGTGACACTAACGGAAAGGAGCAGTACTTC. Translation gives CASSDTNGKEQYF.

This chain connects TRBV7-9 to TRBJ2-3, with unresolved D. Trimming stripped 5 bases from V and 4 bases from J, with 16 bases between. CDR1 is SEHNR, CDR2 FQNEAQ, per germline (reference sequence). CDR3 length equals 15 residues. The CDR3 nucleotides read TGTGCCAGCAGCGCGACGGTCTCACGGCCAGATACGCAGTATTTT. Its translation: CASSATVSRPDTQYF.

The chain has TRBV29-1 and TRBJ2-1, with D perhaps matching TRBD2 (5 bases). Trimming took 7 bases from V and 6 from J, leaving 13 bases between them. Germline V gene data show CDR1 as SQVTM and CDR2 as ANQGSEA. The CDR3 loop spans 12 amino acids. Here the CDR3 reads CSGGLEGNEQFF. Written as DNA, the CDR3 is TGCAGCGGAGGACTCGAGGGCAATGAGCAGTTCTTC.

V gene TRBV19 combines with J gene TRBJ1-1; TRBD1 matches 8 bases. V trimming: 5 bases; J trimming: 3 bases; junction bases outside the gene matches: 5. This CDR3 has 14 amino acids. CDR1 LNHDA and CDR2 SQIVND come from the germline V gene (reference sequence). In DNA form, the CDR3 reads TGTGCCAGTAGTTTAACAGGGGGTCACACTGAAGCTTTCTTT. This sequence encodes CASSLTGGHTEAFF.

The V call is TRBV28, the J call TRBJ2-5, with a possible D match to TRBD2 (5 bases). The CDR3 consists of 15 residues. Germline loops: CDR1 MDHEN, CDR2 SYDVKM. V was cut by 2 bases and J by 1 base, with 11 bases left in between. The CDR3, as DNA: TGTGCCAGCAGTTTAGTGGGAGAGGGCCAAGAGACCCAGTACTTC. Its translation is CASSLVGEGQETQYF.

The rearrangement joins TRBV4-3 to TRBJ2-1, with TRBD2 as a possible D gene (6 bases). V lost 0 bases and J lost 6, with 12 bases in between. The CDR3 is made up of 15 amino acids. Germline CDR1 is LGHNA and CDR2 is YSLEER. The CDR3 loop is CASSQDETRFNEQFF. CDR3 in DNA: TGCGCCAGCAGCCAAGATGAGACTAGATTCAATGAGCAGTTCTTC.

The CDR3 sequence is CATSSPPPGPNEQFF. CDR3 nucleotide sequence: TGTGCCACCAGCTCCCCCCCACCGGGCCCCAATGAGCAGTTCTTC. The chain combines TRBV15 with TRBJ2-1; D is ambiguous. This CDR3 is built from 15 residues. Trimming left V 5 bases short and J 6 bases short, with 17 bases between. Germline V gives CDR1 LNHNV, CDR2 YYDKDF (reference sequence).

The chain couples TRBV4-1 to TRBJ2-1; 12 bases align to TRBD2. CDR1 and CDR2 (germline): MGHRA, YSYEKL. The length of the CDR3 is 15 residues. The trim removed 5 bases at V and 5 bases at J, leaving 4 bases unmatched. The CDR3, as DNA: TGCGCCAGCAGCTTCAGGACTAGCGGGGACAATGAGCAGTTCTTC. Translating it yields CASSFRTSGDNEQFF.

The chain joins TRBV11-3 to TRBJ2-7; D may match TRBD1 or TRBD2 (5 bases each). The ends were cut back, 5 bases at V and 3 bases at J, with 17 bases in the middle. The CDR3 extends over 15 amino acids. Per the germline V gene, CDR1 is SGHNT and CDR2 is YENEEA. This chain's CDR3 is CASSVSRDGDYEQYF. CDR3 nucleotide sequence: TGTGCCAGCAGCGTTAGCCGGGACGGTGACTACGAGCAGTACTTC.

This chain links TRBV11-2 with TRBJ2-1; 9 nucleotides agree with TRBD2. The CDR3 spans 17 residues. V trimming: 4 bases; J trimming: 9 bases; junction bases outside the gene matches: 16. Germline loops: CDR1 SGHAT, CDR2 FQNNGV. The CDR3 region has the DNA TGTGCCAGCAGCTACGCACGAGGGACTAGCCCAATCATTGAGCAGTTCTTC. It is translated as CASSYARGTSPIIEQFF.

This chain joins TRBV7-9 and TRBJ2-1; a weak D match, TRBD2 (6 bases). The CDR3 runs 16 residues. The V and J ends lost 8 bases and 1 base respectively, with 18 bases between them. Germline V gene lookup returns CDR1 SEHNR and CDR2 FQNEAQ (reference sequence). The CDR3 loop reads CASAPPLARSYNEQFF. The CDR3 DNA sequence: TGTGCCAGCGCCCCCCCTCTAGCGCGATCCTACAATGAGCAGTTCTTC.

The chain couples TRBV28 to TRBJ2-7; TRBD1 agrees at 10 bases. Germline-derived CDR1 and CDR2 are MDHEN and SYDVKM. The CDR3 runs 14 residues. V lost 5 bases to trimming and J lost 5 bases; unmatched junction nucleotides: 6. CDR3 bases: TGTGCCAGCAGTACTGGACAGGGGGTTAACGAGCAGTACTTC. Amino acid sequence: CASSTGQGVNEQYF.